A single sample is the source of the 14 T cell receptor beta chains below, sequenced in a study of T cell responses to AZD1222 COVID-19 vaccine. Clones were sequenced by immunoSEQ multiplex PCR, and TCRdb holds only the in-frame ones, with some missing. The sample contains 100,000 to 150,000 clones, about nine tenths of which appear only once. This sample comprised peripheral blood, obtained on day 0 of MenACWY control vaccination. The receptors come from an adult in good health.

J is TRBJ1-4 and V is TRBV29-1; tentatively, D is TRBD1 (5 bases). Germline lookup yields CDR1 SQVTM and CDR2 ANQGSEA. Trimming removed 4 bases at V and 6 bases at J, with 18 bases between. The CDR3 has 15 amino acids. CDR3 sequence: CSVVGVQGLDEKLFF. The CDR3 DNA is TGCAGCGTTGTCGGGGTTCAGGGTCTGGATGAAAAACTGTTTTTT.

V gene TRBV7-6 combines with J gene TRBJ2-2; 10 nucleotides align to TRBD2. With V trimmed by 3 bases and J by 2 bases, 12 bases remained unmatched. The germline CDR1 and CDR2 sequences are SGHVS and FNYEAQ. The CDR3 loop spans 19 amino acids. CDR3 protein: CASSFGPSGGALNTGELFF. The CDR3 nucleotides are TGTGCCAGCAGCTTCGGTCCTAGCGGGGGAGCCCTTAACACCGGGGAGCTGTTTTTT.

V usage is TRBV7-6 and J usage is TRBJ2-1; D is unresolved. In germline, CDR1 is SGHVS, CDR2 FNYEAQ. V dropped 0 bases and J dropped 2 bases, with 8 bases sitting between them. The CDR3 is 15 residues long. In nucleotides, the CDR3 is TGTGCCAGCAGCTTAGCTCCTCGACCCTACAATGAGCAGTTCTTC. Protein product: CASSLAPRPYNEQFF.

This chain connects TRBV18 to TRBJ2-5; maybe TRBD1 (5 bases). V shed 3 bases and J shed 3 bases, with 14 bases lying between them. The CDR3 is 15 amino acids. Looked up from germline, CDR1 is KGHSH and CDR2 is LQKENI. In DNA form, the CDR3 reads TGTGCCAGCTCACCTCGAGTGGGCAGGGAAGAGACCCAGTACTTC. Translation: CASSPRVGREETQYF. Combining the CDR3 with reference TRBV18 and TRBJ2-5 gives the whole variable domain NAGVMQNPRHLVRRRGQEARLRCSPMKGHSHVYWYRQLPEEGLKFMVYLQKENIIDESGMPKERFSAEFPKEGPSILRIQQVVRGDSAAYFCASSPRVGREETQYFGPGTRLLVL.

A note on this clone: The sample contains more than one DNA sequence encoding this CDR3. This chain connects TRBV7-3 to TRBJ2-1; 9 nucleotides agree with TRBD2. The CDR3 runs to 15 residues. Germline-derived CDR1 and CDR2 are SGHTA and FQGTGA. Trimming took 5 bases from V and 4 from J; bases not matched to a gene: 6. The CDR3 reads CASSPGLASYNEQFF. As DNA, the CDR3 is TGTGCCAGCAGCCCCGGACTAGCGAGTTACAATGAGCAGTTCTTC.

The chain has TRBV28 and TRBJ2-1; D is undetermined. Trimming removed 5 bases at V and 9 bases at J, with 11 bases between. Germline V gene sequence: CDR1 MDHEN, CDR2 SYDVKM. CDR3 length equals 12 residues. DNA for the CDR3: TGTGCCAGCAGTGTCAGTCCGGGTGAGCAGTTCTTC. Translated: CASSVSPGEQFF. Full variable domain (rest looked up from reference TRBV28 and TRBJ2-1): DVKVTQSSRYLVKRTGEKVFLECVQDMDHENMFWYRQDPGLGLRLIYFSYDVKMKEKGDIPEGYSVSREKKERFSLILESASTNQTSMYLCASSVSPGEQFFGPGTRLTVL.

This chain uses TRBV3-1 (or the pseudogene TRBV3-2) with TRBJ2-7; 8 bases align to TRBD2. After removal of 1 base from V and 1 base from J, the junction contained 3 bases not matched to a gene. Looked up from germline, CDR1 is LGHDT and CDR2 is YNNKEL (reference sequence). This CDR3 has 15 amino acids. CDR3: CASSQVTSGSYEQYF. DNA for the CDR3: TGTGCCAGCAGCCAAGTCACTAGCGGTTCCTACGAGCAGTACTTC.

The CDR3 coding sequence is TGTGCCAGCAGTATTAAGGCAGGGAGTGGTGGATATGGCTACACCTTC. It translates to CASSIKAGSGGYGYTF. The chain joins TRBV28 to TRBJ1-2, with D tentatively TRBD1 (5 bases). Trimming took off 5 bases at V and 5 bases at J, with 21 bases between the two ends. CDR1 and CDR2 from the germline V gene are MDHEN and SYDVKM. There are 16 residues in the CDR3.

DNA for the CDR3: TGTGCCAGCAGCTTAAGGACTGGCCGTAGTCACCAAGAGACCCAGTACTTC. Translated, it gives CASSLRTGRSHQETQYF. V is TRBV7-2 and J is TRBJ2-5, with D tentatively TRBD2 (5 bases). The V gene's germline CDR1 is SGHTA and CDR2 FQGNSA. V was clipped by 2 bases and J by 0 bases, with 16 bases between them. This CDR3 is 17 amino acids long. Drawing the rest from reference TRBV7-2 and TRBJ2-5, the complete variable domain is GAGVSQSPSNKVTEKGKDVELRCDPISGHTALYWYRQSLGQGLEFLIYFQGNSAPDKSGLPSDRFSAERTGGSVSTLTIQRTQQEDSAVYLCASSLRTGRSHQETQYFGPGTRLLVL.

The chain carries TRBV7-3 and TRBJ1-1; no clear D. Looked up from germline, CDR1 is SGHTA and CDR2 is FQGTGA. The CDR3 covers 13 residues. V lost 1 base and J lost 5, with 8 bases in between. CDR3 nucleotides: TGTGCCAGCAGCTTAAATCTGTTAACTGAAGCTTTCTTT. Protein: CASSLNLLTEAFF.

The CDR3 DNA is TGTGCCAGCAGCCCTCCAGGCCAAGAAGCTAACTATGGCTACACCTTC. This encodes CASSPPGQEANYGYTF. The gene calls are TRBV5-4 and TRBJ1-2; the D is unclear. V shed 4 bases and J shed 0 bases, with 16 bases lying between them. The CDR3 totals 16 residues. The germline CDR1 and CDR2 sequences are SGHNT and YYREEE (reference sequence).

V and J are TRBV9 and TRBJ2-1; D is possibly TRBD2 (5 bases). The V gene's germline CDR1 is SGDLS and CDR2 YYNGEE. The V end lost 6 bases, the J end lost 0 bases, and 13 bases lay between the germline ends. The length of the CDR3 is 15 residues. The CDR3 loop is CASNRGRRSYNEQFF. The CDR3 bases are TGTGCCAGCAACCGCGGGCGGCGCTCCTACAATGAGCAGTTCTTC.

The genes are TRBV4-1 and TRBJ1-2; D gene uncertain. This CDR3 region has 16 residues. The germline V gene encodes CDR1 MGHRA and CDR2 YSYEKL. Deletions cut 0 bases from V and 8 bases from J, with 19 bases between. For the CDR3, the DNA is TGCGCCAGCAGCCAAGATCCGGGGTCAGTTACCAGCGGCTACACCTTC. Translating gives CASSQDPGSVTSGYTF.

This chain connects TRBV7-2 to TRBJ1-1; no firm D call. CDR3 length: 15 amino acids. V gave up 2 bases and J gave up 0 bases, with 10 bases separating them. The germline V gene has CDR1 SGHTA and CDR2 FQGNSA. The CDR3 loop reads CASSLSYSMNTEAFF. The CDR3 region has the DNA TGTGCCAGCAGCTTATCGTATTCTATGAACACTGAAGCTTTCTTT.